This T cell receptor (beta chain) was retrieved from a study of T cell changes during pregnancy in multiple sclerosis. Sequencing used immunoSEQ multiplex PCR; TCRdb keeps in-frame clones, though not all of them. The sample has just under 85,000 clones; just over 90% are singletons. The material sequenced was peripheral blood, taken in the first trimester of pregnancy. The sequence came from a female donor with multiple sclerosis, enrolled in a pregnancy study.

The CDR3 sequence is CASTGSYNSPLHF. The CDR3 DNA reads as TGTGCCAGCACGGGCTCCTATAATTCACCCCTCCACTTT. The chain uses TRBV6-1 and TRBJ1-6, with no clear D. CDR3 size: 13 residues. V lost 7 bases and J 0 bases, leaving 4 bases between the germline ends. CDR1 is MNHNS, CDR2 SASEGT, per germline.